The table lists the clone carrying this T cell receptor (beta chain) with a count of one. Its antigen is as yet unknown. This sample stems from a study of cytomegalovirus exposure and HLA in healthy donors. Study-wide findings and caveats: For most TCR beta V segments, an earlier analysis put the productive rate at about 87% or about 30% of the time.

Germline V CDR1 and CDR2: LNHNV, YYDKDF (reference sequence). Trimming took 5 bases from V and 1 from J, leaving 11 bases between them. The CDR3 spans 15 residues. This PCR relied on a set of 60 Vbeta primers and 13 Jbeta primers. Original analysis: Tens of millions of unique TCR beta chains, roughly 10 million shared, were counted in a later analysis. Measured with immunoSEQ multiplex PCR; TCRdb has only the in-frame clones, and not every one. The V and J calls and clone size are taken from that table; D and trimming were inferred from the DNA. The table has 150,000 to 190,000 clones, approximately 82% seen once.

The clonotype comes from a woman aged 45 to 65 in good health and CMV-seropositive. Sequenced: PBMCs. The V and J genes are TRBV15 and TRBJ2-2; maybe TRBD1 (6 bases). The CDR3 DNA follows: TGTGCCACCAGCGCTACCAGGGGGAACACCGGGGAGCTGTTTTTT. Translated: CATSATRGNTGELFF.